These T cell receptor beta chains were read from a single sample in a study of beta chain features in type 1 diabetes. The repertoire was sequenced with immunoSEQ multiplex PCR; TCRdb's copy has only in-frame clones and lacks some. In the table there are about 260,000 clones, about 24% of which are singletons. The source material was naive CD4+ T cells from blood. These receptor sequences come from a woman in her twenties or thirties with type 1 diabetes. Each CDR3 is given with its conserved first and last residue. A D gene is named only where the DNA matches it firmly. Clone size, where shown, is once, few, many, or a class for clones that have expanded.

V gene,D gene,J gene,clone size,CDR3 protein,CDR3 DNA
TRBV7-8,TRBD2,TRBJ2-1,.,CASSFSAREAYNEQFF,TGTGCCAGCAGCTTTTCCGCCCGGGAGGCCTACAATGAGCAGTTCTTC
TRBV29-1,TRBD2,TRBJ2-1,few,CSVGDSGRIYNEQFF,TGCAGCGTGGGGGATAGCGGGAGGATCTACAATGAGCAGTTCTTC
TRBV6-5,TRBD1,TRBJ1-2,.,CASSYRTGGIGYTF,TGTGCCAGCAGTTATCGGACAGGGGGAATCGGCTACACCTTC
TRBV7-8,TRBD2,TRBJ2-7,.,CASSLAGGPYEQYF,TGTGCCAGCAGCTTAGCGGGAGGGCCTTACGAGCAGTACTTC
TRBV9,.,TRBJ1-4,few,CASSVEQAATNEKLFF,TGTGCCAGCAGCGTAGAACAGGCTGCAACTAATGAAAAACTGTTTTTT
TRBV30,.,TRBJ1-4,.,CAWSAVGWRTNEKLFF,TGTGCCTGGAGTGCTGTTGGATGGCGGACTAATGAAAAACTGTTTTTT
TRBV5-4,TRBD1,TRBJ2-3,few,CASSSRQGPDTQYF,TGTGCCAGCAGCTCGAGACAGGGCCCAGATACGCAGTATTTT
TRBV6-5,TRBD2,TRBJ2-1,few,CASSYRGRGEQFF,TGTGCCAGCAGTTATCGCGGGAGAGGTGAGCAGTTCTTC
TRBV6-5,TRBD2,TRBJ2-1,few,CASSSLAGGLNEQFF,TGTGCCAGCAGTTCGCTAGCGGGAGGACTCAATGAGCAGTTCTTC
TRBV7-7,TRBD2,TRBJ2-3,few,CASSRDGEGTQYF,TGTGCTAGCAGCCGAGATGGGGAGGGTACGCAGTATTTT
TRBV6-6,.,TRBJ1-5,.,CASSYLAAAYNQPQHF,TGTGCCAGCAGTTACTTGGCGGCGGCATACAATCAGCCCCAGCATTTT
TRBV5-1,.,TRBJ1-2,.,CASSLTPTGGYTF,TGCGCCAGCAGCCTTACCCCGACAGGCGGCTACACCTTC
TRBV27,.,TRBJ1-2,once,CASSLRSGYGYTF,TGTGCCAGCAGTTTGAGATCGGGCTATGGCTACACCTTC
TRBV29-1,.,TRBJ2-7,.,CSVDGESYEQYF,TGCAGCGTTGATGGGGAGAGCTACGAGCAGTACTTC
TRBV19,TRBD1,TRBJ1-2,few,CASTRDREYGYTF,TGTGCCAGTACCCGGGACAGGGAGTATGGCTACACCTTC
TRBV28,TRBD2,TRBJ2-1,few,CASSLAGGAGNEQFF,TGTGCCAGCAGTTTAGCGGGAGGGGCCGGCAATGAGCAGTTCTTC
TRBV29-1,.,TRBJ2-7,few,CSVEGRSRPEQYF,TGCAGCGTTGAAGGCCGGAGTAGGCCCGAGCAGTACTTC
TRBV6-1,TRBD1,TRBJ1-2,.,CATTRQGAGYGYTF,TGTGCCACCACTAGACAGGGGGCAGGCTATGGCTACACCTTC
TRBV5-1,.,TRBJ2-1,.,CASRENTGENEQFF,TGCGCCAGCAGGGAAAATACAGGAGAAAATGAGCAGTTCTTC
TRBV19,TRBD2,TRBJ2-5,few,CASMGGLAPQETQYF,TGTGCCAGTATGGGGGGACTAGCGCCTCAAGAGACCCAGTACTTC
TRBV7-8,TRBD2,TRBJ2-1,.,CASSPRLALEFDEQFF,TGTGCCAGCAGCCCCAGACTAGCCCTTGAGTTCGATGAGCAGTTCTTC
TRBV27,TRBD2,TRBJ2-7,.,CASRLTTSLSYEQYF,TGTGCCAGCAGGTTAACGACTAGCCTGTCCTACGAGCAGTACTTC
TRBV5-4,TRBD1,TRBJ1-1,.,CASSLGGLNTEAFF,TGTGCCAGCAGCTTAGGGGGCTTAAACACTGAAGCTTTCTTT
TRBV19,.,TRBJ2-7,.,CASSAASANSYEQYF,TGTGCCAGTAGTGCGGCTAGCGCCAACTCCTACGAGCAGTACTTC
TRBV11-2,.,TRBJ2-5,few,CASSLSAETQYF,TGTGCCAGCAGCTTAAGCGCAGAGACCCAGTACTTC
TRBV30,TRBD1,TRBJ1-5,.,CAWSHRQGGSDSNQPQHF,TGTGCCTGGAGCCACCGACAGGGTGGGAGTGATAGCAATCAGCCCCAGCATTTT
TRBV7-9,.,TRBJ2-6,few,CASSSGIHHSGANVLTF,TGTGCCAGCAGCTCCGGGATCCACCACTCTGGGGCCAACGTCCTGACTTTC
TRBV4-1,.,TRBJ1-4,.,CASSGVGETNEKLFF,TGCGCCAGCTCCGGAGTCGGGGAAACTAATGAAAAACTGTTTTTT
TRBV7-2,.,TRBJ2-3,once,CASSFLGGITDTQYF,TGTGCCAGCAGCTTTCTGGGCGGGATCACAGATACGCAGTATTTT
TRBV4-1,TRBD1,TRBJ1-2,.,CASSQEGRTGLGGYTF,TGCGCCAGCAGCCAGGAAGGTCGGACAGGCCTGGGGGGCTACACCTTC
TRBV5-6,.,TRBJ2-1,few,CASSLGTTMYNEQFF,TGTGCCAGCAGCTTGGGGACTACTATGTACAATGAGCAGTTCTTC
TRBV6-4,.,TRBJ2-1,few,CASSYQLAQEQFF,TGTGCCAGCAGCTACCAACTCGCTCAAGAGCAGTTCTTC
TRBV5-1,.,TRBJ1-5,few,CASSLTTGSRQPQHF,TGCGCCAGCAGCTTGACTACAGGGTCACGGCAGCCCCAGCATTTT
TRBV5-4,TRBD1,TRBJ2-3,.,CASSLRQGADTQYF,TGTGCCAGCAGCTTGAGACAGGGTGCAGATACGCAGTATTTT
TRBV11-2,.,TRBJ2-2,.,CASSLVAVDGELFF,TGTGCCAGCAGCTTAGTGGCTGTCGACGGGGAGCTGTTTTTT
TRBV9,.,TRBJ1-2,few,CASSVVTDGYTF,TGTGCCAGCAGCGTAGTTACAGATGGCTACACCTTC
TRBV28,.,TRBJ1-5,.,CASSPSYSNQPQHF,TGTGCCAGCAGTCCAAGCTATAGCAATCAGCCCCAGCATTTT
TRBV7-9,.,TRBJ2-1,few,CASSSLIYNEQFF,TGTGCCAGCAGCTCACTCATATACAATGAGCAGTTCTTC
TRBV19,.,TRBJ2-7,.,CASQGSYEQYF,TGTGCCAGCCAGGGCTCCTACGAGCAGTACTTC
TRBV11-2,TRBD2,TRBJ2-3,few,CASGLAESTDTQYF,TGTGCCAGCGGACTAGCAGAGAGCACAGATACGCAGTATTTT
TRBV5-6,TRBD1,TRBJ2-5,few,CASSIPGTGLETQYF,TGTGCCAGCAGCATCCCCGGGACAGGGCTGGAGACCCAGTACTTC
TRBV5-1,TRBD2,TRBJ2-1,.,CASSLVAGGPGEQFF,TGCGCCAGCAGCTTGGTAGCGGGAGGGCCTGGTGAGCAGTTCTTC
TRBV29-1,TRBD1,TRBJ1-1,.,CSARTGAEAFF,TGCAGCGCCCGGACAGGGGCTGAAGCTTTCTTT
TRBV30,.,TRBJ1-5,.,CAWSRGGGNQPQHF,TGTGCCTGGAGTCGGGGGGGAGGCAATCAGCCCCAGCATTTT
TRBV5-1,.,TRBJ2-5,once,CASSPEIEPQETQYF,TGCGCCAGCAGCCCTGAGATAGAGCCCCAAGAGACCCAGTACTTC
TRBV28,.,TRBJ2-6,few,CASSFKSSGANVLTF,TGTGCCAGCAGTTTTAAGAGCTCTGGGGCCAACGTCCTGACTTTC